A single sample gave rise to the 20 T cell receptor beta chains below, sequenced in a study of T cell repertoires in cytomegalovirus infection. TCRdb re-analysed the reads in MiXCR, keeping a single row per CDR3 protein. The sample records 110,000 or so distinct CDR3 sequences, about 30% being singletons. Their recognized antigens are unknown. The sample was CD8+ T cells from cultured PBMCs, taken from culture after CMV antigen stimulation. The receptors were gathered from a human donor in good health (CMV status not recorded). Some clones in this sample may be carry-over from other donors' samples.

This clonotype showed up just a few times. V and J are TRBV12-3 or TRBV12-4 and TRBJ1-2; D gene ambiguous. The CDR3 totals 15 residues. V was clipped by 7 bases and J by 0 bases, with 15 bases between them. The CDR3 loop reads CASTPFGVANYGYTF. CDR3 coding DNA: TGTGCCAGCACCCCTTTTGGTGTAGCTAACTATGGCTACACCTTC.

A single count supports this clonotype. This chain uses TRBV2 with TRBJ2-7, with a possible D match to TRBD2 (6 bases). This CDR3 is 13 amino acids long. Trimming pared 10 bases from V and 3 bases from J, leaving 16 bases between. Germline assignment: CDR1 SNHLY and CDR2 FYNNEI. The CDR3 protein is CANRGNDLYEQYF. DNA for the CDR3: TGTGCCAACCGGGGGAACGATCTCTACGAGCAGTACTTC.

For the CDR3, the DNA is TGTGCCAGCAGTTACTCGGCTCAAGCTGAAGCTTTCTTT. Its translation: CASSYSAQAEAFF. The chain is built from TRBV6-2 or TRBV6-3 and TRBJ1-1, with D unresolved. The CDR3 loop spans 13 amino acids. Germline CDR1 reads MNHEY; CDR2 reads SVGEGT. The V end was cut by 0 bases, the J end by 6 bases, with 8 bases between.

The V call is TRBV29-1, the J call TRBJ1-1; D is perhaps TRBD1 (6 bases). Per germline, CDR1 SQVTM and CDR2 ANQGSEA. V was pared by 6 bases and J by 8 bases, with 13 bases between. This CDR3 has 11 amino acids. CDR3 region: CSVPGGGEAFF. The CDR3 nucleotides are TGCAGCGTCCCCGGCGGGGGCGAAGCTTTCTTT.

This clonotype was seen at least ten times. This chain links TRBV12-3 or TRBV12-4 with TRBJ2-3; D is unresolved. V lost 4 bases, J lost 4 bases, and 12 bases lay in between. The CDR3 consists of 14 residues. The CDR3 loop is CASSSGFLADTQYF. CDR3 nucleotides: TGTGCCAGCAGTTCCGGCTTCCTAGCAGATACGCAGTATTTT.

The chain links TRBV20-1 to TRBJ2-7, with 8 bases that match TRBD2. Germline V gives CDR1 DFQATT, CDR2 SNEGSKA (reference sequence). The trim removed 3 bases at V and 0 bases at J, leaving 7 bases unmatched. CDR3 length: 15 residues. In DNA form, the CDR3 reads TGCAGTGCTAGCCATAGCGGGGAGAGCTCCTACGAGCAGTACTTC. Translation gives CSASHSGESSYEQYF.

This sequence joins TRBV7-9 and TRBJ2-1, with D hard to call. V lost 2 bases, J lost 0 bases, and 8 bases lay in between. Germline values: CDR1 SEHNR, CDR2 FQNEAQ (reference sequence). This CDR3 has 15 amino acids. The chain's CDR3 is CASSLPGSSYNEQFF. The CDR3 nucleotides read TGTGCCAGCAGCTTACCCGGCAGCTCCTACAATGAGCAGTTCTTC.

This clonotype was seen more than once but under ten times. V usage is TRBV7-9 and J usage is TRBJ1-2; D is unresolved. V was clipped by 1 base and J by 4 bases, with 10 bases between them. Germline lookup yields CDR1 SEHNR and CDR2 FQNEAQ (reference sequence). The length of the CDR3 is 14 residues. DNA of the CDR3: TGTGCCAGCAGCTTAGATGGCTCACCCTATGGCTACACCTTC. It codes for CASSLDGSPYGYTF.

This clonotype was seen more than once but under ten times. The chain combines TRBV6-8 with TRBJ2-1; TRBD2 aligns across 10 bases. The J segment lost 8 bases and the V segment lost 7 bases, leaving 8 bases of the junction unmatched. CDR1 and CDR2 (germline): MNHGY, SAAAGT. The CDR3 spans 14 residues. The CDR3 is CASTLPSGGDEQFF. Written as DNA, the CDR3 is TGTGCCAGCACCCTCCCTAGCGGGGGCGATGAGCAGTTCTTC.

The CDR3, as DNA: TGTGCCAGCTCACCACCATGGGGGAGCTCCTACGAGCAGTACTTC. This sequence encodes CASSPPWGSSYEQYF. The chain couples TRBV18 to TRBJ2-7; possibly TRBD1 or TRBD2 for D (5 bases each). The V gene's germline CDR1 is KGHSH and CDR2 LQKENI. Trimming cost V 0 bases and J 0 bases, with 9 bases left between them. There are 15 residues in the CDR3.

This clonotype was picked up a small number of times. This chain connects TRBV2 to TRBJ2-7, with 7 bases lining up with TRBD1. CDR1 is SNHLY, CDR2 FYNNEI, per germline. J lost 2 bases, V lost 6 bases, and 10 bases had no gene match. CDR3 length: 15 amino acids. The CDR3 region is CASRGLTGSTYEQYF. CDR3 DNA sequence: TGTGCCAGCAGGGGGTTGACAGGGTCAACCTACGAGCAGTACTTC.

This clonotype was recorded a few times. The chain combines TRBV14 with TRBJ1-1, with D maybe TRBD1 (6 bases). The CDR3 totals 16 residues. The V gene's germline CDR1 is SGHDN and CDR2 FVKESK. V lost 8 bases and J lost 1, with 20 bases in between. This chain's CDR3 is CASVKLETTGNTEAFF. Written as DNA, the CDR3 is TGTGCCAGCGTCAAATTGGAAACGACAGGGAACACTGAAGCTTTCTTT.

This clonotype was counted between two and nine times. The chain uses TRBV19 and TRBJ1-1; possibly TRBD1 for D (5 bases). Per the germline V gene, CDR1 is LNHDA and CDR2 is SQIVND (reference sequence). Trimming stripped 7 bases from V and 5 bases from J, with 17 bases between. The CDR3 covers 14 residues. The CDR3 loop reads CASTVGAGLTEAFF. CDR3 bases: TGTGCCAGTACTGTCGGGGCGGGCCTTACTGAAGCTTTCTTT.

This clonotype was counted only a few times. The chain carries TRBV6-5 and TRBJ2-2, with a tentative D call TRBD2 (5 bases). V shed 5 bases and J shed 2 bases, with 9 bases lying between them. In germline, CDR1 is MNHEY, CDR2 SVGAGI. The CDR3 consists of 14 residues. CDR3 region: CASSVTSNTGELFF. Written as DNA, the CDR3 is TGTGCCAGCAGTGTCACTAGTAACACCGGGGAGCTGTTTTTT.

The chain's CDR3 is CASSYGGGADGYTF. The CDR3 region has the DNA TGTGCCAGCAGCTACGGGGGGGGGGCGGATGGCTACACCTTC. The V and J genes are TRBV7-9 and TRBJ1-2; D perhaps matches TRBD1 (6 bases). CDR3 length equals 14 residues. V lost 4 bases to trimming and J lost 6 bases, with 15 bases between them. Germline CDR1 SEHNR, CDR2 FQNEAQ (reference sequence).

The gene calls are TRBV12-3 or TRBV12-4 and TRBJ2-2; D is undetermined. The CDR3 runs 16 residues. V dropped 3 bases and J dropped 4 bases, with 15 bases sitting between them. Here the CDR3 reads CASSFGPWVVTGELFF. DNA for the CDR3: TGTGCCAGCAGTTTTGGGCCCTGGGTCGTCACCGGGGAGCTGTTTTTT.

The table lists this clonotype with a few counts. The gene calls are TRBV25-1 and TRBJ2-3; D may correspond to TRBD1 or TRBD2 (5 bases each). Germline values: CDR1 MGHDK, CDR2 SYGVNS. Trimming removed 2 bases at V and 10 bases at J, with 13 bases between. The CDR3 spans 13 residues. The CDR3 sequence: CASSEMNQGAQYF. The CDR3, as DNA: TGTGCCAGCAGTGAAATGAATCAGGGAGCGCAGTATTTT.

This clonotype has just one count. The V call is TRBV6-5, the J call TRBJ2-1, with TRBD2 identical over 8 bases. Germline V gene data show CDR1 as MNHEY and CDR2 as SVGAGI. This CDR3 has 14 amino acids. Losses at the gene ends were 11 bases for V and 6 bases for J; bases not matched to a gene: 12. This CDR3 reads CAAHPGGGPNEQFF. In nucleotides, the CDR3 is TGTGCCGCCCACCCCGGGGGGGGCCCCAATGAGCAGTTCTTC.

The chain uses TRBV6-5 and TRBJ2-1; D assignment may be TRBD1 or TRBD2 (5 bases each). Trimming took off 0 bases at V and 6 bases at J, with 15 bases between the two ends. CDR1 and CDR2 (germline): MNHEY, SVGAGI. The length of the CDR3 is 16 residues. CDR3 nucleotide sequence: TGTGCCAGCAGTTACTCGAGTGTCTCAGGGAGCAATGAGCAGTTCTTC. Protein: CASSYSSVSGSNEQFF.

This clonotype was counted ten times or more. This chain connects TRBV4-1 to TRBJ2-1; 8 bases line up with TRBD2. The J segment lost 7 bases and the V segment lost 3 bases, leaving 8 bases of the junction unmatched. Per the germline V gene, CDR1 is MGHRA and CDR2 is YSYEKL. The CDR3 has 15 residues. CDR3 in DNA: TGCGCCAGCAGCCAGGCCGGGACTAGGGATAATGAGCAGTTCTTC. It codes for CASSQAGTRDNEQFF.